Below are 5 T cell receptor beta chains sequenced from a single sample in a study of blood T cell repertoires in COVID-19. Only in-frame clones appear in the TCRdb table, and some are missing; sequencing was by immunoSEQ multiplex PCR. In the table there are 200,000 or so clones, over 70% of which are singletons. The sample comprised peripheral blood. These receptors all come from a man aged 55 to 70 with active or convalescent COVID-19.

The genes are TRBV19 and TRBJ1-3, with D possibly being TRBD1 (5 bases). Trimming left V 7 bases short and J 0 bases short, with 13 bases between. The CDR3 consists of 15 residues. CDR1 is LNHDA and CDR2 is SQIVND in the germline V gene (reference sequence). The CDR3 nucleotides are TGTGCCAGTACCGGGGGACCCCTCTCTGGAAACACCATATATTTT. Its protein product is CASTGGPLSGNTIYF.

This clone was counted only a few times. The rearrangement links TRBV7-9 to TRBJ1-1; 7 positions match TRBD1. The ends lost 2 bases at V and 4 bases at J; junction bases unmatched: 4. The CDR3 spans 14 residues. Germline V CDR1 and CDR2: SEHNR, FQNEAQ (reference sequence). In nucleotides, the CDR3 is TGTGCCAGCAGCTTAACAGGGGTGGGCACTGAAGCTTTCTTT. Translated, it gives CASSLTGVGTEAFF.

The V and J genes are TRBV7-2 and TRBJ1-1; a possible D gene is TRBD1 (5 bases). Germline CDR1 reads SGHTA; CDR2 reads FQGNSA. With 6 bases removed from V and 5 bases from J, the gap between germline ends came to 22 bases. This CDR3 is 16 amino acids long. The CDR3 region has the DNA TGTGCCAGCAGACCGAGGACGGGACTTTCAAGAACTGAAGCTTTCTTT. Protein: CASRPRTGLSRTEAFF.

The CDR3 spells CASSQDISGSHREQFF. CDR3 sequence (DNA): TGTGCCAGCAGCCAAGATATTAGCGGGAGCCACCGGGAGCAGTTCTTC. V and J are TRBV3-1 (or the pseudogene TRBV3-2) and TRBJ2-1; TRBD2 aligns across 9 bases. CDR3 length: 16 amino acids. The germline V gene has CDR1 LGHDT and CDR2 YNNKEL (reference sequence). V shed 0 bases and J 10 bases; nucleotides not matched to a gene: 10.

The chain recombines TRBV25-1 with TRBJ2-1, with 8 bases lining up with TRBD2. Germline CDR1 is MGHDK and CDR2 is SYGVNS. V was clipped by 7 bases and J by 2 bases; unmatched bases: 7. CDR3 length: 15 amino acids. The CDR3, as DNA: TGTGCCAGCAAAGGCGGGAGGCACCCCTACAATGAGCAGTTCTTC. It translates to CASKGGRHPYNEQFF.